These T cell receptor beta chains were read from a single sample in a study of T cell repertoires in cytomegalovirus infection. MiXCR, applied by TCRdb to the reads, yields one record per CDR3 protein. The data hold approximately 180,000 distinct CDR3 sequences, with around 20% observed a single time. The material sequenced was PBMCs. These receptors were collected from a human donor in good health (CMV status not recorded). Some clones in this sample may be carry-over from other donors' samples. The CDR3 runs from the conserved cysteine through the conserved F or W. A D gene is named only where the DNA matches it firmly. Size tells how often a clone was seen (once, few, many) or the class of an expanded clone, and some rows leave it out.

V gene,J gene,D gene,clone size,CDR3 protein,CDR3 DNA
TRBV5-4,TRBJ1-2,.,few,CASSSTGEYGYTF,TGTGCCAGCAGCTCGACTGGCGAGTATGGCTACACCTTC
TRBV7-8,TRBJ1-1,.,many,CASSLAVSGGIRTEAFF,TGTGCCAGCAGCTTAGCTGTCTCGGGGGGGATCCGCACTGAAGCTTTCTTT
TRBV4-2,TRBJ2-4,.,few,CASSQDLGRVVKNIQYF,TGTGCCAGCAGCCAAGACCTCGGCAGGGTGGTCAAAAACATTCAGTACTTC
TRBV29-1,TRBJ2-2,TRBD2,many,CSARREGLGTGELFF,TGCAGCGCCCGGCGGGAGGGCCTCGGCACCGGGGAGCTGTTTTTT
TRBV11-2,TRBJ1-5,.,few,CASSLGAGYQPQHF,TGTGCCAGCAGCCTCGGAGCAGGGTATCAGCCCCAGCATTTT
TRBV5-1,TRBJ2-1,.,.,CASERDGPSYNEQFF,TGCGCCTCTGAACGGGACGGGCCTTCCTACAATGAGCAGTTCTTC
TRBV2,TRBJ2-2,.,.,CASGSEGANTGELFF,TGTGCCAGCGGTTCCGAGGGGGCGAACACCGGGGAGCTGTTTTTT
TRBV4-1,TRBJ1-2,.,.,CASSQQEITNYGYTF,TGCGCCAGCAGCCAACAGGAGATAACTAACTATGGCTACACCTTC
TRBV7-2,TRBJ2-2,TRBD1,many,CASSVALPTGRTTGELFF,TGTGCCAGCAGCGTGGCGCTGCCGACAGGGCGGACCACCGGGGAGCTGTTTTTT
TRBV2,TRBJ2-7,TRBD2,.,CASSESAGSSYEQYF,TGTGCCAGCAGTGAATCAGCGGGGAGCTCCTACGAGCAGTACTTC
TRBV28,TRBJ2-3,.,.,CASSFNTRGTTDTQYF,TGTGCCAGCAGTTTCAATACGAGGGGAACCACAGATACGCAGTATTTT
TRBV28,TRBJ1-3,.,.,CASSFELPSGNTIYF,TGTGCCAGCAGTTTCGAGCTACCCTCTGGAAACACCATATATTTT
TRBV6-2/TRBV6-3,TRBJ1-1,.,.,CASSLGQEAFF,TGTGCCAGCAGTCTCGGACAGGAAGCTTTCTTT
TRBV5-5,TRBJ1-2,.,.,CASSLEGTSFGYTF,TGTGCCAGCAGCTTGGAGGGGACCTCATTCGGCTACACCTTC
TRBV28,TRBJ2-1,.,.,CASSLDGRTYNEQFF,TGTGCCAGCAGTTTAGACGGCCGTACCTACAATGAGCAGTTCTTC
TRBV7-8,TRBJ1-4,TRBD1,many,CASSFGTGGVEKLFF,TGTGCCAGCAGCTTCGGGACAGGGGGCGTTGAAAAACTGTTTTTT
TRBV7-8,TRBJ2-5,TRBD1,few,CASTLGQLQETQYF,TGTGCCAGCACCTTGGGACAGCTCCAAGAGACCCAGTACTTC
TRBV5-1,TRBJ2-7,TRBD2,.,CASSLDAGGLSYEQYF,TGCGCCAGCAGCTTGGATGCGGGGGGGCTCTCCTACGAGCAGTACTTC
TRBV19,TRBJ2-7,.,few,CASSPGRGPYEQYF,TGTGCCAGTAGTCCAGGACGGGGACCCTACGAGCAGTACTTC